Described below is a single T cell receptor beta chain sequence and its context. Its antigen is undetermined. PCR involved 60 Vbeta and 13 Jbeta primers. Profiled with immunoSEQ multiplex PCR; TCRdb holds only in-frame clones, not every one. The sample holds 150,000 to 200,000 clones, approximately 78% seen once. This specimen belongs to a study of cytomegalovirus exposure and HLA in healthy donors. On the study more broadly: Early released data comprised 80 million to 90 million unique TCRs from HLA-typed donors. Findings and limits, study-wide: Some highly shared sequence variants likely arose as a pipeline artifact. Common viral pathogens seemed to be connected with several of the most significant clusters, according to a later analysis. In an earlier analysis, in around 590 donors, most V segments appeared productive either ~90% or ~30% of the time.

The length of the CDR3 is 14 residues. From germline, CDR1 is ENHRY and CDR2 SYGVKD. V gave up 8 bases and J gave up 3 bases, with 13 bases separating them. The clonotype comes from a girl between 2 and 10 years old in good health and CMV-seropositive. Sequenced: PBMCs. The chain couples TRBV10-3 to TRBJ2-2; no firm D call. The CDR3 DNA sequence: TGTGCCATCCGCCCCCTTCGGGACACCGGGGAGCTGTTTTTT. Translated: CAIRPLRDTGELFF.